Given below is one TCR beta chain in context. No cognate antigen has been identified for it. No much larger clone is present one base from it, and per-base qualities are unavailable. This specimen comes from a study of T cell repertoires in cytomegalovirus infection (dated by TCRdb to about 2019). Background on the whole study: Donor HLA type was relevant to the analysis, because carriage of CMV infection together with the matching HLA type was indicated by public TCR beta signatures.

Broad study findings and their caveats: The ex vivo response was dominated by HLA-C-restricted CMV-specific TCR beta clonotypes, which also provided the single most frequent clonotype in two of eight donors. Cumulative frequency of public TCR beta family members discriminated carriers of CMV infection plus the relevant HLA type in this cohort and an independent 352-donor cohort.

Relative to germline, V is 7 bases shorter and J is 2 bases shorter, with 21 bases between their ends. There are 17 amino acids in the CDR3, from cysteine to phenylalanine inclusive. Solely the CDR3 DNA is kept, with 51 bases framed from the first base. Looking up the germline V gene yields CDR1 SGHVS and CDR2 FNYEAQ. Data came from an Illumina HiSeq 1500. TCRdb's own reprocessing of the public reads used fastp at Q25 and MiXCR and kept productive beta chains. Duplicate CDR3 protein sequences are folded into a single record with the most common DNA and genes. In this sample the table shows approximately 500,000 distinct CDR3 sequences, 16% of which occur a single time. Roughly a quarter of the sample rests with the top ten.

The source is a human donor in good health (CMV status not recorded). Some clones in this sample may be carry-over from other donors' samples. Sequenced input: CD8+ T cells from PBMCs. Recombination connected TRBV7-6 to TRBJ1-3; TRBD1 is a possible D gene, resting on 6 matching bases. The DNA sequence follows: TGTGCCAGCACTAAGGGGTGGGGGGGCCGGACTGGAAACACCATATATTTT. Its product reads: CASTKGWGGRTGNTIYF.